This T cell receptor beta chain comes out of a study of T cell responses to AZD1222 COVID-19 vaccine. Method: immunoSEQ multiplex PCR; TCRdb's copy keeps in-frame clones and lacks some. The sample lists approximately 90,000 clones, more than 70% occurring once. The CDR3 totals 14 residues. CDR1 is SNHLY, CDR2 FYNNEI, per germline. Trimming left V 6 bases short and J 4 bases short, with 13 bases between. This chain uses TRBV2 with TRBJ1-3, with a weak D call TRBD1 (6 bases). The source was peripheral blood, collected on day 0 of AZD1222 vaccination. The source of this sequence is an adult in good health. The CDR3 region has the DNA TGTGCCAGCAGCGCACAGGGCCTAGGAAACACCATATATTTT. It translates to CASSAQGLGNTIYF.